A selection of T cell receptor beta chains follows, all from one sample in a study of T cells in Graves' hyperthyroidism and ophthalmopathy. TCRdb re-analysed the multiplex PCR reads in MiXCR, keeping a single row per CDR3 protein. The table records about 260,000 distinct CDR3 sequences, about 15% of them present only once. Sequencing input: blood. The receptors derive from a young woman with Graves' ophthalmopathy. Both conserved end residues are part of each CDR3. A D gene is named only where the DNA matches it firmly. Part of the rows lack a size; the others show once, few, many or a class for expanded clones.

>-|TRBV6-1|TRBJ2-7|many
CASRSGSDIYEQYF
TGTGCCAGCAGATCCGGGTCAGACATCTACGAGCAGTACTTC
>TRBD1|TRBV11-3|TRBJ1-3|many
CASSPSTGGLSGNTIYF
TGTGCCAGCAGCCCTTCGACAGGGGGCTTATCTGGAAACACCATATATTTT
>-|TRBV5-1|TRBJ2-5|many
CASSFDQETQYF
TGCGCCAGCAGCTTTGACCAAGAGACCCAGTACTTC
>TRBD1|TRBV19|TRBJ2-5|-
CASSEPGQGWGETQYF
TGTGCCAGTAGTGAGCCGGGACAGGGTTGGGGAGAGACCCAGTACTTC
>-|TRBV5-1|TRBJ2-1|many
CASSLGPHGTYNEQFF
TGCGCCAGCAGCTTGGGCCCCCATGGGACCTACAATGAGCAGTTCTTC
>TRBD1|TRBV19|TRBJ2-5|many
CASSRPGGEETQYF
TGTGCCAGTAGTAGGCCAGGGGGAGAGGAGACCCAGTACTTC
>TRBD2|TRBV29-1|TRBJ2-5|-
CSVSYPGTSGGQETQYF
TGCAGCGTCTCCTACCCCGGGACTAGCGGGGGACAAGAGACCCAGTACTTC
>-|TRBV7-8|TRBJ1-5|many
CASSLNGRTNQPQHF
TGTGCCAGCAGCTTAAACGGCAGGACGAATCAGCCCCAGCATTTT
>TRBD2|TRBV7-8|TRBJ2-1|many
CASSLGGTSGIGSYNEQFF
TGTGCCAGCAGCTTAGGAGGGACTAGCGGGATAGGATCCTACAATGAGCAGTTCTTC
>TRBD2|TRBV20-1|TRBJ2-3|many
CSAYSGGVDTQYF
TGCAGTGCTTATAGCGGGGGGGTGGATACGCAGTATTTT
>-|TRBV15|TRBJ2-3|many
CATSRDGGAADTQYF
TGTGCCACCAGCAGAGATGGGGGGGCCGCGGATACGCAGTATTTT
>-|TRBV7-9|TRBJ1-3|many
CASSLGRNSGNTIYF
TGTGCCAGCAGCTTAGGTCGGAACTCTGGAAACACCATATATTTT
>TRBD1|TRBV9|TRBJ1-1|many
CASSPGGGLDTEAFF
TGTGCCAGCAGCCCAGGGGGGGGGCTAGACACTGAAGCTTTCTTT
>TRBD2|TRBV7-9|TRBJ2-3|many
CASSPRPGGPVDTQYF
TGTGCCAGCAGCCCTAGGCCGGGAGGGCCCGTAGATACGCAGTATTTT
>TRBD2|TRBV4-2|TRBJ2-5|few
CASSQDWGLAGGDQETQYF
TGTGCCAGCAGCCAAGATTGGGGACTAGCGGGGGGCGACCAAGAGACCCAGTACTTC
>-|TRBV11-2|TRBJ2-1|many
CASSPGTSSYNEQFF
TGTGCCAGCAGCCCTGGGACTTCCTCCTACAATGAGCAGTTCTTC
>-|TRBV29-1|TRBJ2-2|many
CSAKDISNTGELFF
TGCAGCGCCAAGGACATTTCGAACACCGGGGAGCTGTTTTTT
>TRBD1|TRBV27|TRBJ2-7|many
CASSFRQGYEQYF
TGTGCCAGCAGTTTCCGACAGGGCTACGAGCAGTACTTC
>TRBD2|TRBV20-1|TRBJ2-2|many
CSARRGWVGELFF
TGCAGTGCTAGGCGGGGGTGGGTCGGGGAGCTGTTTTTT
>-|TRBV6-1|TRBJ1-5|many
CASRAGTGSNQPQHF
TGTGCCAGCAGGGCCGGGACGGGGAGCAATCAGCCCCAGCATTTT
>-|TRBV24-1|TRBJ2-1|-
CATSDLRGSNEQFF
TGTGCCACCAGTGATTTGCGGGGAAGCAATGAGCAGTTCTTC
>TRBD1|TRBV12-3/TRBV12-4|TRBJ1-1|many
CASSLGQGYTEAFF
TGTGCCAGCAGTCTCGGACAGGGATACACTGAAGCTTTCTTT
>-|TRBV7-9|TRBJ2-3|many
CASSLEGTMTDTQYF
TGTGCCAGCAGCTTAGAAGGGACGATGACAGATACGCAGTATTTT
>-|TRBV5-1|TRBJ2-2|many
CASSLKKGGGPNTGELFF
TGCGCCAGCAGCTTGAAGAAAGGGGGGGGCCCGAACACCGGGGAGCTGTTTTTT
>TRBD2|TRBV12-3/TRBV12-4|TRBJ2-7|-
CASRTGTSGSSYEQYF
TGTGCCAGCAGGACAGGGACTAGCGGGAGCTCCTACGAGCAGTACTTC